This record looks at one TCR beta chain sequence and its context. The data were produced by immunoSEQ multiplex PCR, yet TCRdb's version contains in-frame clones alone and is incomplete. The data hold some 310,000 clones, with around 90% observed a single time. The data are from a study of cytomegalovirus exposure and HLA in healthy donors. The receptor comes from a man aged 25 to 45 in good health and CMV-seronegative. The sequenced sample was PBMCs.

CDR3 DNA: TGTGCCAGCAGCTTTCTTGACAGGGGGTCCCAAGAGACCCAGTACTTC. As protein: CASSFLDRGSQETQYF. The chain joins TRBV5-4 to TRBJ2-5, with 9 nucleotides matching TRBD1. Germline CDR1 is SGHNT and CDR2 is YYREEE (reference sequence). The ends lost 2 bases at V and 1 base at J; junction bases unmatched: 6. This CDR3 has 16 amino acids.